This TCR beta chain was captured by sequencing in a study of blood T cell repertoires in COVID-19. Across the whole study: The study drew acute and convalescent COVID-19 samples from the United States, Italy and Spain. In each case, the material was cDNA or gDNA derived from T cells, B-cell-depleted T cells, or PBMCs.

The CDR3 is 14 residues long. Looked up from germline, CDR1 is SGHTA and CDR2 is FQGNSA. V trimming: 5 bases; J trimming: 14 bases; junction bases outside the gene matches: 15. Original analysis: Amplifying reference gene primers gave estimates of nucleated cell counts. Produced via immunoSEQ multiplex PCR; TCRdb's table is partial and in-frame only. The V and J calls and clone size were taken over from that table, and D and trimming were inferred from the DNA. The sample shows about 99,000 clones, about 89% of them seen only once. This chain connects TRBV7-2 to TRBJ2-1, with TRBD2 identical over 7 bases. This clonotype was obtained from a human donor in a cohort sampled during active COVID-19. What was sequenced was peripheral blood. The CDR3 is CASSPRDYGRGKFF. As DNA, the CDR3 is TGTGCCAGCAGCCCCCGGGACTACGGGAGAGGGAAGTTCTTC.